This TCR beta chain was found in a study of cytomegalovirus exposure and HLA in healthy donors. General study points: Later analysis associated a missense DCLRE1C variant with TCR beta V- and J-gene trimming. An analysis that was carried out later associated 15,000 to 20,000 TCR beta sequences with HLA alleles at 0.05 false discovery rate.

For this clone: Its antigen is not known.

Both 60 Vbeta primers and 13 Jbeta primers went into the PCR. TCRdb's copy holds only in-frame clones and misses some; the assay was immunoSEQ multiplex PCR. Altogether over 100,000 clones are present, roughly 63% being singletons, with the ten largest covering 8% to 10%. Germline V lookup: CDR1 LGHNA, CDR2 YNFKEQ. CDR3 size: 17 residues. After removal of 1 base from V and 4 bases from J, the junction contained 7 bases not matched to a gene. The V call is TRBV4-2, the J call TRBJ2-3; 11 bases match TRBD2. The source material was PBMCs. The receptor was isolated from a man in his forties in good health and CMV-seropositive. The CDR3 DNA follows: TGTGCCAGCAGCCAAGTTGGGCTAGCGGGAGGCGCAGATACGCAGTATTTT. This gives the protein CASSQVGLAGGADTQYF.